This TCR beta chain emerged from a study of patients and donors after allogeneic stem cell transplantation. One entry per CDR3 protein, called by TCRdb with MiXCR from the RT-PCR reads. Of 900,000 to 1,000,000 distinct CDR3 sequences in the sample, roughly 17% were seen once. There are 17 residues in the CDR3. Germline-derived CDR1 and CDR2 are SGDLS and YYNGEE. V was clipped by 0 bases and J by 4 bases; unmatched bases: 8. A few counts support this clonotype. The receptor was derived from a human donor who was either an allogeneic HSCT recipient or a stem cell or donor lymphocyte infusion donor (not recorded which). It is not recorded whose cells these are; they may come from a transplant donor. Input material: blood, either unsorted or a sorted T cell fraction (not recorded which). The V call is TRBV9, the J call TRBJ1-2; 11 bases fit TRBD1. CDR3 sequence (DNA): TGTGCCAGCAGCGTAGCTACGAGGACAGGGGGCTTCTATGGCTACACCTTC. Translation: CASSVATRTGGFYGYTF. Filled out from reference TRBV9 and TRBJ1-2, the complete variable domain reads DSGVTQTPKHLITATGQRVTLRCSPRSGDLSVYWYQQSLDQGLQFLIQYYNGEERAKGNILERFSAQQFPDLHSELNLSSLELGDSALYFCASSVATRTGGFYGYTFGSGTRLTVV.